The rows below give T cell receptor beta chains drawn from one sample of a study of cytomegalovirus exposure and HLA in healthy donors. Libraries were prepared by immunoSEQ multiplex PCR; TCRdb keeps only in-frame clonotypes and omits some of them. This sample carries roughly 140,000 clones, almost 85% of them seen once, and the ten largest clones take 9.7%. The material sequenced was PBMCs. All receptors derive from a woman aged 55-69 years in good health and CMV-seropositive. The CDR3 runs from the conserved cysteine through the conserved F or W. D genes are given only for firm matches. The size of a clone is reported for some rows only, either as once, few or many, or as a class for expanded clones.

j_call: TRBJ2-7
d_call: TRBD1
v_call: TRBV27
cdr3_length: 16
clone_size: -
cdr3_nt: TGTGCCAGCAGTTTAAATCCCGGGACAGGGGGCAGCGAGCAGTACTTC
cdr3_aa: CASSLNPGTGGSEQYF

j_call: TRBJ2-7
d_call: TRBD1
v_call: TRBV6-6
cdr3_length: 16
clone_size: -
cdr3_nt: TGTGCCAGCAGCTATCGGGGGACAGGGGGTGCCTACGAGCAGTACTTC
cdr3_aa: CASSYRGTGGAYEQYF

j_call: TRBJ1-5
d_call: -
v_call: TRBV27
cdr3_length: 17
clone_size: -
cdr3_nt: TGTGCCAGCAGTTTAGAAGGACCGGGAATTGATGATCAGCCCCAGCATTTT
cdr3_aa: CASSLEGPGIDDQPQHF

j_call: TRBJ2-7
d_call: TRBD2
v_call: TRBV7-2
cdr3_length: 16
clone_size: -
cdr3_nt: TGTGCCAGCAGCTCCTATAGCGGGAGCTCGTTCGACGAGCAGTACTTC
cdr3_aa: CASSSYSGSSFDEQYF

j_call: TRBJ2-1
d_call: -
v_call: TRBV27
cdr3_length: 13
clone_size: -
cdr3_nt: TGTGCCAGCAACCTACAGGGGAGGAATGAGCAGTTCTTC
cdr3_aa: CASNLQGRNEQFF

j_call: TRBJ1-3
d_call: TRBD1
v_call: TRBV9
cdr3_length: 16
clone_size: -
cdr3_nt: TGTGCCAGCAGCGTAGGGACAGGGCGTCTTGGAAACACCATATATTTT
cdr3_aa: CASSVGTGRLGNTIYF

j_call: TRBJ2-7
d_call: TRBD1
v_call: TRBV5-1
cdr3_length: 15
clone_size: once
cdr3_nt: TGCGCCAGCAGCTTGGGGGCTACAGGGGGCAACGAGCAGTACTTC
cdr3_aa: CASSLGATGGNEQYF

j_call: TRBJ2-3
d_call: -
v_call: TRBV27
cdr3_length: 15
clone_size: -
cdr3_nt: TGTGCCAGCAGGTTTGAGGTAGCGGGCACAGATACGCAGTATTTT
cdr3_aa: CASRFEVAGTDTQYF

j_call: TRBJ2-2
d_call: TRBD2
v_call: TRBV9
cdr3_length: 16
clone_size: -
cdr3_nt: TGTGCCAGCAGCCCGGGACTAGCGGGGAACACCGGGGAGCTGTTTTTT
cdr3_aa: CASSPGLAGNTGELFF

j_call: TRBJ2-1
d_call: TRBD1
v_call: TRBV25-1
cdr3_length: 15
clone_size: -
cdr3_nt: TGTGCCAGCAGTGGGTCGGTAAGGGGGCAAGATGAGCAGTTCTTC
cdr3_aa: CASSGSVRGQDEQFF

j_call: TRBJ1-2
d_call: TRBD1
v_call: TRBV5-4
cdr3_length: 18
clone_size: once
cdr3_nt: TGTGCCAGCAGCTCAGCCCCAGGGGGAGTTTTTTCTAACTATGGCTACACCTTC
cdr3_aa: CASSSAPGGVFSNYGYTF

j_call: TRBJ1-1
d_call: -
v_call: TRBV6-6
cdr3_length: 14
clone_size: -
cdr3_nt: TGTGCCAGCAGTTACTCACACAGGGAAACTGAAGCTTTCTTT
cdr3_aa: CASSYSHRETEAFF

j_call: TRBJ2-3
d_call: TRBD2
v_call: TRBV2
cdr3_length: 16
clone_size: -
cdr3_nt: TGTGCCAGCAGTTCCGGGACTAGCGGGAGTGGTGATACGCAGTATTTT
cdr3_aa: CASSSGTSGSGDTQYF

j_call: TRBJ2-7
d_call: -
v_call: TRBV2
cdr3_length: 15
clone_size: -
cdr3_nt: TGTGCCAGCAGTGAAACGGGAGCAGGGTCCTACGAGCAGTACTTC
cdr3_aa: CASSETGAGSYEQYF

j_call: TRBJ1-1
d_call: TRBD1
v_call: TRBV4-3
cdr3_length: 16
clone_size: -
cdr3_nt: TGCGCCAGCAGCCTAGGCGCAGGGGGCGAGTTCGCTGAAGCTTTCTTT
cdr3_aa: CASSLGAGGEFAEAFF

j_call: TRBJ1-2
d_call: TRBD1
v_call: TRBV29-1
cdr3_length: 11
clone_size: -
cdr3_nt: TGCAGCGTGGACAGGGGTTATGGCTACACCTTC
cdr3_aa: CSVDRGYGYTF

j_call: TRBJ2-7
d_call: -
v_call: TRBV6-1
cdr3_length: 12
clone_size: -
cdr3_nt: TGTGCCAGCAGTAGGACAGACTACGAGCAGTACTTC
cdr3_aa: CASSRTDYEQYF

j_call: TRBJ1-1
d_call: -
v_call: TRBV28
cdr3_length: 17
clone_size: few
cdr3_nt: TGTGCCAGCAACCGGGGGAGGGGGGACGGGCGGAACACTGAAGCTTTCTTT
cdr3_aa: CASNRGRGDGRNTEAFF

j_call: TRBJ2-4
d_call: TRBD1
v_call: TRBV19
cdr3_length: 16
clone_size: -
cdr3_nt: TGTGCCAGTAGTATTGGTGGCAGGGGGTCCAAAAACATTCAGTACTTC
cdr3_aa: CASSIGGRGSKNIQYF

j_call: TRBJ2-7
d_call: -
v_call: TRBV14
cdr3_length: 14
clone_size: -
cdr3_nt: TGTGCCAGCAGCCAAGATGTACTCCTCTACGAGCAGTACTTC
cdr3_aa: CASSQDVLLYEQYF

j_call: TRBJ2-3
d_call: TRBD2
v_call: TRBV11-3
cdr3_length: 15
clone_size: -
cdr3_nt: TGTGCCAGCAGCTCCCGGGGGGGACTCACAGATACGCAGTATTTT
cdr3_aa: CASSSRGGLTDTQYF

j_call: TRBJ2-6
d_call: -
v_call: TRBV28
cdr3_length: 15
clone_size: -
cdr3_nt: TGTGCCAGCAACGTAGCAGGGTCTGGGGCCAACGTCCTGACTTTC
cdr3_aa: CASNVAGSGANVLTF

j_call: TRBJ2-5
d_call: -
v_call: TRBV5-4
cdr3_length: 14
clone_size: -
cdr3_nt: TGTGCCAGCAGCTTGCCGGGGGGCGGGGAGACCCAGTACTTC
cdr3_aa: CASSLPGGGETQYF

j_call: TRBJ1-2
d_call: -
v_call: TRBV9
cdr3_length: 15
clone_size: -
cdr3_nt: TGTGCCAGCAGCGTAGACCACTCGATATTGGAGGGCTACACCTTC
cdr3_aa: CASSVDHSILEGYTF

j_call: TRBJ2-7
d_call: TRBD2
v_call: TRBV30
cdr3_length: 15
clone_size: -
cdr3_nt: TGTGCCTGGAGTCCCCGACTAGCGGGAAAGTACGAGCAGTACTTC
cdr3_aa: CAWSPRLAGKYEQYF

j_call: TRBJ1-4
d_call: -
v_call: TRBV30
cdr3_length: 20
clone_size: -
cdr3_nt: TGTGCCTGGAGTGCGGGGTACCGGGACACTAACTTGACAACTAATGAAAAACTGTTTTTT
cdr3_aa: CAWSAGYRDTNLTTNEKLFF

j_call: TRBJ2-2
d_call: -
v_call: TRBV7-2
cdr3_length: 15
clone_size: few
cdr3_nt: TGTGCCAGCAGCTTGGACGGGAGTCGGACCGGGGAGCTGTTTTTT
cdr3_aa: CASSLDGSRTGELFF

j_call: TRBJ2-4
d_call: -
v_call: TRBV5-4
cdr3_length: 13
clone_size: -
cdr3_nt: TGTGCCAGCAGCTTTGCCAGGGGTCCCATTCAGTACTTC
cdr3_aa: CASSFARGPIQYF

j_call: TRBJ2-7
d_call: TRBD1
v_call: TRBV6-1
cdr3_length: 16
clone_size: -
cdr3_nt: TGTGCCAGCAGTGAATGGTCGGGACAGCTAACCTACGAGCAGTACTTC
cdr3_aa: CASSEWSGQLTYEQYF

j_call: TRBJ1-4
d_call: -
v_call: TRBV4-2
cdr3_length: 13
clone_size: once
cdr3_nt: TGTGCCAGCAGCCAAGGGGAGCGTGAAAAACTGTTTTTT
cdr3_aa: CASSQGEREKLFF

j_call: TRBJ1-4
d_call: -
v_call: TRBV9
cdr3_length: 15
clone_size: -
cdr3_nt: TGTGCCAGCAGCGTAGGGGGAGCAACTAATGAAAAACTGTTTTTT
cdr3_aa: CASSVGGATNEKLFF

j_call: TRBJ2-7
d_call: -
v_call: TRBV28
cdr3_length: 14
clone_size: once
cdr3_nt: TGTGCCAGCAGTCAGATAGACGGGGTCTCCGAGCAGTACTTC
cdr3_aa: CASSQIDGVSEQYF

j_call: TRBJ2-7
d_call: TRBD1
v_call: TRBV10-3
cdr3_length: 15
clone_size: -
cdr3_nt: TGTGCCATCAGTGAGGGAGGACAGGGGACCTACGAGCAGTACTTC
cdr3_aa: CAISEGGQGTYEQYF

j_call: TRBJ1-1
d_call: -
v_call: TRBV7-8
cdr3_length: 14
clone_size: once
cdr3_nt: TGTGCCAGCAGCTTAAGGACAGAGACCACTGAAGCTTTCTTT
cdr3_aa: CASSLRTETTEAFF

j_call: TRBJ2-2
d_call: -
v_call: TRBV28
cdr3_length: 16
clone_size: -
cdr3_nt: TGTGCCAGCACCCCGGCCGGTGGAGATAGCACCGGGGAGCTGTTTTTT
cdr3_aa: CASTPAGGDSTGELFF

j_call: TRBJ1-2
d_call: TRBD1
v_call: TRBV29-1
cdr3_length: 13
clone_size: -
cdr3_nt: TGCAGCGTCTCGGGACAGACTAACTATGGCTACACCTTC
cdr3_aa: CSVSGQTNYGYTF

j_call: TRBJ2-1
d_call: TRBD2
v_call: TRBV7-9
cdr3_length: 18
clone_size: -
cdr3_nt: TGTTCCAGCAGCTTTCCCTCGAGGACTAGCGGGAGGGCCGATGAGCAGTTCTTC
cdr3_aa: CSSSFPSRTSGRADEQFF

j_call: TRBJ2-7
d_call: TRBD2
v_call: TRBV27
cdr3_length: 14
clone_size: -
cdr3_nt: TGTGCCAGCGCCCTTAGCGGGAGGGACTACGAGCAGTACTTC
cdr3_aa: CASALSGRDYEQYF

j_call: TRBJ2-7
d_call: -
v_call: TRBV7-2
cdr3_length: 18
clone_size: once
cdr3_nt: TGTGCCAGCAGCTTAGCGGGGAGGTTTGGTAGCGACAACTACGAGCAGTACTTC
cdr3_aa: CASSLAGRFGSDNYEQYF